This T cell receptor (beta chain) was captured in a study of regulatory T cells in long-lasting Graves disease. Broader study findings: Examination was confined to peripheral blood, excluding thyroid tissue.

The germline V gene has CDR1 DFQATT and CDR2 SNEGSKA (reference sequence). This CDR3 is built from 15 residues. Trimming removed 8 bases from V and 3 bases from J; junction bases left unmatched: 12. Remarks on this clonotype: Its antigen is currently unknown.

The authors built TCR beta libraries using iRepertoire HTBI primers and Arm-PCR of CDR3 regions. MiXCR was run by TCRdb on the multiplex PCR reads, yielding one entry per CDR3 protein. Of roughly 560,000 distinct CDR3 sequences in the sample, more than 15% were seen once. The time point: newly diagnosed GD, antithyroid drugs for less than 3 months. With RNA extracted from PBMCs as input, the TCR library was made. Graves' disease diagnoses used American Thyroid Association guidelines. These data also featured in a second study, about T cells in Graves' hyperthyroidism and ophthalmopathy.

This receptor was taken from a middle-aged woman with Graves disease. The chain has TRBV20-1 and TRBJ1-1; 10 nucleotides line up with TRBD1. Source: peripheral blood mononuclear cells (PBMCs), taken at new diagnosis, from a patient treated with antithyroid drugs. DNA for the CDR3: TGCAGTTCAAAAACGCTGGGACAGGGGTACACTGAAGCTTTCTTT. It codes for CSSKTLGQGYTEAFF.